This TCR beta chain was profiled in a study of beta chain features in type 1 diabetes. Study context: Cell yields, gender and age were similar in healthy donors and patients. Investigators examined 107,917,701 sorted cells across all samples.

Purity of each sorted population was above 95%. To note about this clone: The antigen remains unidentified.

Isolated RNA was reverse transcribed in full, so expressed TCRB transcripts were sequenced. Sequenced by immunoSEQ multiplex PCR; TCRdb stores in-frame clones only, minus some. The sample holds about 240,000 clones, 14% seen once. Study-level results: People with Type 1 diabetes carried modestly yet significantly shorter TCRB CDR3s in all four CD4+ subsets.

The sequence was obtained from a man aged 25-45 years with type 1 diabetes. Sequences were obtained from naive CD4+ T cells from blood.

CDR3 in amino acids: CASSLGGDNGYTF. As DNA, the CDR3 is TGCGCCAGCAGCCTCGGGGGGGACAATGGCTACACCTTC. V is TRBV5-1 and J is TRBJ1-2; D possibly corresponds to TRBD1 (6 bases). Germline V gene lookup returns CDR1 SGHRS and CDR2 YFSETQ. This CDR3 spans 13 amino acids. V lost 4 bases and J 6 bases, leaving 13 bases between the germline ends.